This T cell receptor beta chain appears in the sequencing data of a study of T-cell reconstitution after alpha-beta-depleted transplantation in children. Study observations and caveats: Day-60 TCRbeta diversity that was high in some patients was derived from surviving recipient T cells and thymic progenitors. Roughly two months post-transplant, alpha-beta T cells reportedly originated from several hundred graft clones that had expanded. It was newly produced T cells that mostly accounted for T-cell counts and diversity one year after transplant.

Unique molecular identifiers tagged the TCRbeta library. Each CDR3 protein is one row after TCRdb ran MiXCR on the PCR reads. Of some 120,000 distinct CDR3 sequences listed, 10% are singletons. In regard to this clonotype: What it recognizes is unknown.

The sequences come from PBMCs, collected before TCRalphabeta/CD19-depleted stem cell transplant. The receptor's source is a boy younger than 10 with acute lymphoblastic leukemia, due to receive a stem cell transplant.

The CDR3 region is CASSLDLSGGQATQYF. The CDR3 DNA reads as TGTGCCAGCAGCTTAGATCTTAGCGGAGGACAAGCAACGCAGTATTTT. The rearrangement joins TRBV11-2 to TRBJ2-3; D might be TRBD2 (6 bases). The germline V gene has CDR1 SGHAT and CDR2 FQNNGV. The CDR3 is made up of 16 amino acids. V was trimmed by 0 bases and J by 9 bases, leaving 19 bases between them.